The 27 T cell receptor beta chains presented below share a single source sample, sequenced in a study of T cell responses to AZD1222 COVID-19 vaccine. The data were produced by immunoSEQ multiplex PCR, yet TCRdb's version contains in-frame clones alone and is incomplete. The profile shows around 140,000 clones, roughly 90% of them singletons. Here the sequenced sample was peripheral blood, taken on day 0 of AZD1222 vaccination. These receptor sequences come from an adult in good health.

This clone was found a few times. This rearrangement joins TRBV5-1 to TRBJ1-2, with 10 bases identical to TRBD1. Per germline, CDR1 SGHRS and CDR2 YFSETQ. J was trimmed by 1 base and V by 4 bases; bases with no gene match: 7. The CDR3 is 16 amino acids. As DNA, the CDR3 is TGCGCCAGCAGCCTCTCGACAGGGGGCGGTAACTATGGCTACACCTTC. Protein sequence: CASSLSTGGGNYGYTF.

The chain employs TRBV7-2 and TRBJ1-4; 9 nucleotides match TRBD1. With V trimmed by 4 bases and J by 6 bases, 6 bases remained unmatched. This CDR3 has 15 amino acids. Germline V gene lookup returns CDR1 SGHTA and CDR2 FQGNSA. The CDR3 protein is CASSSYRGLDEKLFF. In DNA, the CDR3 is TGTGCCAGCAGCTCCTACAGGGGGCTTGATGAAAAACTGTTTTTT.

V usage is TRBV7-2 and J usage is TRBJ2-7, with 10 positions matching TRBD2. Looked up from germline, CDR1 is SGHTA and CDR2 is FQGNSA. V was clipped by 1 base and J by 4 bases; unmatched bases: 4. The CDR3 is made up of 15 amino acids. For the CDR3, the DNA is TGTGCCAGCAGCTTAGTTCATAGCGGGGGGTACGAGCAGTACTTC. It is translated as CASSLVHSGGYEQYF.

This clone was counted once. V is TRBV3-1 (or the pseudogene TRBV3-2) and J is TRBJ1-1; 7 bases match TRBD1. This CDR3 spans 14 amino acids. Germline lookup yields CDR1 LGHDT and CDR2 YNNKEL (reference sequence). After removal of 1 base from V and 5 bases from J, the junction contained 4 bases not matched to a gene. DNA of the CDR3: TGTGCCAGCAGCCAAGCGGACAGGAATACTGAAGCTTTCTTT. This translates into CASSQADRNTEAFF.

The chain recombines TRBV6-2 or TRBV6-3 with TRBJ1-2; D is unclear. V lost 4 bases to trimming and J lost 1 base, with 4 bases between them. This CDR3 region has 12 residues. The germline V gene has CDR1 MNHEY and CDR2 SVGEGT. CDR3 bases: TGTGCCAGCAGTTCCAGTAACTATGGCTACACCTTC. It encodes CASSSSNYGYTF.

This clone has only one observation. The chain is built from TRBV6-5 and TRBJ1-2; the D gene is possibly TRBD1 (6 bases). Germline assignment: CDR1 MNHEY and CDR2 SVGAGI. The CDR3 totals 15 residues. V lost 2 bases to trimming and J lost 4 bases, with 14 bases between them. CDR3 nucleotide sequence: TGTGCCAGCAGTTACCTAAACGAGGGGGTCTATGGCTACACCTTC. Translated, it gives CASSYLNEGVYGYTF.

The V and J genes are TRBV5-1 and TRBJ2-3, with D possibly matching TRBD2 (6 bases). Germline assignment: CDR1 SGHRS and CDR2 YFSETQ. The CDR3 covers 15 residues. With 0 bases removed from V and 2 bases from J, the gap between germline ends came to 10 bases. In DNA form, the CDR3 reads TGCGCCAGCAGCTTGGCGGGGGTTAACACAGATACGCAGTATTTT. This sequence encodes CASSLAGVNTDTQYF. The full variable domain, its missing parts supplied by reference TRBV5-1 and TRBJ2-3, is KAGVTQTPRYLIKTRGQQVTLSCSPISGHRSVSWYQQTPGQGLQFLFEYFSETQRNKGNFPGRFSGRQFSNSRSEMNVSTLELGDSALYLCASSLAGVNTDTQYFGPGTRLTVL.

The chain is built from TRBV2 and TRBJ1-5; D gene ambiguous. This CDR3 comprises 14 residues. V shed 6 bases and J shed 2 bases, with 11 bases lying between them. The germline gives CDR1 SNHLY, CDR2 FYNNEI. The CDR3 DNA is TGTGCCAGCAGCGCCCGTTCGGGCAATCAGCCCCAGCATTTT. It codes for CASSARSGNQPQHF. The whole variable domain, remainder taken from reference TRBV2 and TRBJ1-5, is EPEVTQTPSHQVTQMGQEVILRCVPISNHLYFYWYRQILGQKVEFLVSFYNNEISEKSEIFDDQFSVERPDGSNFTLKIRSTKLEDSAMYFCASSARSGNQPQHFGDGTRLSIL.

This sequence joins TRBV21-1 and TRBJ2-1. TRBV21-1 is recorded as a pseudogene. The CDR3 loop spans 15 amino acids. As DNA, the CDR3 is TGTGCCAGCAGCAAAGATCTCATTGGTCTTGGGGAGCAGTTCTTC. It encodes CASSKDLIGLGEQFF.

The chain combines TRBV6-5 with TRBJ2-7, with D perhaps matching TRBD2 (6 bases). The germline V gene encodes CDR1 MNHEY and CDR2 SVGAGI. CDR3 length: 16 amino acids. The V end lost 0 bases, the J end lost 4 bases, and 16 bases lay between the germline ends. CDR3 sequence: CASSYSSSGVGYEQYF. CDR3 in DNA: TGTGCCAGCAGTTACTCTTCGTCGGGGGTGGGATACGAGCAGTACTTC.

The chain carries TRBV5-1 and TRBJ1-1; weak D call: TRBD1 (6 bases). Trimming shortened V by 4 bases and J by 1 base, and 11 bases separated the two germline ends. CDR3 size: 14 residues. The germline V gene encodes CDR1 SGHRS and CDR2 YFSETQ. Here the CDR3 reads CASSGGRKNTEAFF. The CDR3 DNA reads as TGCGCCAGCAGCGGGGGCAGAAAGAACACTGAAGCTTTCTTT.

This rearrangement joins TRBV27 to TRBJ1-1; 11 bases match TRBD1. V shed 3 bases and J 4 bases; nucleotides not matched to a gene: 7. This CDR3 spans 16 amino acids. Germline CDR1 and CDR2: MNHEY and SMNVEV (reference sequence). CDR3 nucleotides: TGTGCCAGCAGTTTGGGGACAGGGGGACGGGGCACTGAAGCTTTCTTT. As protein: CASSLGTGGRGTEAFF.

The genes are TRBV7-2 and TRBJ1-1; 8 bases are shared with TRBD1. The V gene's germline CDR1 is SGHTA and CDR2 FQGNSA. The CDR3 sequence is 17 residues long. J lost 1 base, V lost 5 bases, and 12 bases had no gene match. Written as DNA, the CDR3 is TGTGCCAGCAGCCCCGGCCCGACCGACAGGGGGAACACTGAAGCTTTCTTT. It encodes CASSPGPTDRGNTEAFF.

In its sample, this clone was seen a few times. V and J are TRBV4-3 and TRBJ1-5; TRBD1 is a possible D gene (6 bases). This CDR3 is built from 16 residues. The germline CDR1 and CDR2 sequences are LGHNA and YSLEER. Trimming took 0 bases from V and 3 from J, leaving 12 bases between them. The CDR3 nucleotides are TGCGCCAGCAGCCAAGATTTAGGACAGTTCAATCAGCCCCAGCATTTT. Its translation: CASSQDLGQFNQPQHF.

The rearrangement links TRBV12-3 or TRBV12-4 to TRBJ1-1, with a weak D call TRBD1 (6 bases). V lost 4 bases and J lost 4, with 10 bases in between. The CDR3 extends over 13 amino acids. In DNA form, the CDR3 reads TGTGCCAGCAGTTGGGGGCCGGGCACTGAAGCTTTCTTT. Translating gives CASSWGPGTEAFF.

This rearrangement joins TRBV5-1 to TRBJ2-1; D remains unclear. This CDR3 comprises 14 residues. Germline lookup yields CDR1 SGHRS and CDR2 YFSETQ. The V and J ends lost 0 bases and 4 bases respectively, with 8 bases between them. This CDR3 is CASSLGAIYNEQFF. CDR3 sequence (DNA): TGCGCCAGCAGCTTGGGGGCCATATACAATGAGCAGTTCTTC.

The rearrangement uses TRBV6-1 and TRBJ1-5; tentatively, D is TRBD1 (6 bases). The V gene's germline CDR1 is MNHNS and CDR2 SASEGT. V gave up 0 bases and J gave up 7 bases, with 10 bases separating them. This CDR3 comprises 14 residues. The CDR3 protein is CASSEAGGRQPQHF. CDR3 in DNA: TGTGCCAGCAGTGAAGCAGGGGGGAGGCAGCCCCAGCATTTT.

This sequence joins TRBV7-6 and TRBJ2-5, with D possibly matching TRBD2 (6 bases). CDR3 length equals 14 residues. CDR1 SGHVS and CDR2 FNYEAQ come from the germline V gene. The V end lost 2 bases, the J end lost 5 bases, and 12 bases lay between the germline ends. This CDR3 is CASSLMAGQETQYF. The DNA of the CDR3 is TGTGCCAGCAGCTTAATGGCGGGGCAGGAGACCCAGTACTTC.

This rearrangement joins TRBV19 to TRBJ1-1; a weak D match, TRBD1 (5 bases). Germline V CDR1 and CDR2: LNHDA, SQIVND (reference sequence). The CDR3 contains 14 residues. The V end was cut by 0 bases, the J end by 7 bases, with 12 bases between. The CDR3 here is CASSIDLGTGEAFF. CDR3 DNA: TGTGCCAGTAGTATAGATCTGGGAACAGGTGAAGCTTTCTTT.

The rearrangement joins TRBV11-2 to TRBJ1-1, with 7 bases fitting TRBD1. J was trimmed by 1 base and V by 5 bases; bases with no gene match: 4. Germline V gene sequence: CDR1 SGHAT, CDR2 FQNNGV. The CDR3 spans 14 residues. The CDR3 here is CASSATGQNTEAFF. CDR3 DNA: TGTGCCAGCAGCGCGACAGGGCAGAACACTGAAGCTTTCTTT.

CDR3 residues: CASSFEGGSGNTIYF. DNA for the CDR3: TGTGCCAGCAGCTTTGAGGGGGGCTCTGGAAACACCATATATTTT. This chain joins TRBV5-8 and TRBJ1-3; D may be TRBD1 (6 bases). In germline, CDR1 is SGHTS, CDR2 YDEGEE. CDR3 length: 15 amino acids. Between the trimmed V and J ends, which lost 2 bases and 0 bases, there was a span of 9 bases.

This clone was seen at least ten times. The chain uses TRBV7-9 and TRBJ2-7; D not certain. The germline V gene encodes CDR1 SEHNR and CDR2 FQNEAQ (reference sequence). V shed 5 bases and J shed 2 bases, with 7 bases lying between them. This CDR3 contains 12 residues. As DNA, the CDR3 is TGTGCCAGCAGCCCTCACACCTACGAGCAGTACTTC. It specifies CASSPHTYEQYF. The full variable domain, in which reference TRBV7-9 and TRBJ2-7 provide the parts outside the CDR3, is DTGVSQNPRHKITKRGQNVTFRCDPISEHNRLYWYRQTLGQGPEFLTYFQNEAQLEKSRLLSDRFSAERPKGSFSTLEIQRTEQGDSAMYLCASSPHTYEQYFGPGTRLTVT.

The rearrangement uses TRBV5-1 and TRBJ1-6; 7 bases are shared with TRBD1. Germline V gene data show CDR1 as SGHRS and CDR2 as YFSETQ. The V and J ends lost 4 bases and 9 bases, in that order; junction bases with no gene match: 7. The CDR3 spans 14 residues. CDR3 loop: CASSPRQGGSPLHF. The CDR3 nucleotides read TGCGCCAGCAGCCCTAGACAGGGTGGTTCACCCCTCCACTTT.

The chain employs TRBV29-1 and TRBJ1-3; D possibly corresponds to TRBD1 (6 bases). The CDR3 is made up of 13 amino acids. V was shortened by 4 bases and J by 5 bases, with 12 bases between the two germline ends. Germline CDR1 is SQVTM and CDR2 is ANQGSEA. The CDR3 loop reads CSVGGGERNTIYF. CDR3 sequence (DNA): TGCAGCGTTGGGGGGGGCGAGAGAAACACCATATATTTT.

This clone was detected only a few times. Other DNA sequences from this sample encode an identical CDR3 as well. The J gene is TRBJ2-2, the V gene TRBV2; 7 bases are shared with TRBD1. V was clipped by 6 bases and J by 0 bases; unmatched bases: 4. The germline V gene has CDR1 SNHLY and CDR2 FYNNEI. The CDR3 extends over 15 amino acids. CDR3 DNA sequence: TGTGCCAGCAGGGGGACAGCTACGAACACCGGGGAGCTGTTTTTT. Its translation: CASRGTATNTGELFF.

The chain carries TRBV6-5 and TRBJ1-1, with D uncertain. V gave up 7 bases and J gave up 1 base, with 4 bases separating them. The CDR3 covers 11 residues. Germline CDR1 MNHEY, CDR2 SVGAGI. The CDR3 DNA reads as TGTGCCAGCACCCAGAACACTGAAGCTTTCTTT. Protein sequence: CASTQNTEAFF.

The chain recombines TRBV6-5 with TRBJ1-5; D call uncertain. Trimming pared 0 bases from V and 4 bases from J, leaving 7 bases between. The CDR3 has 14 residues. Germline CDR1 and CDR2: MNHEY and SVGAGI. The CDR3 DNA reads as TGTGCCAGCAGTTACTCTATGGGGAATCAGCCCCAGCATTTT. Encoded protein: CASSYSMGNQPQHF.